The next 28 T cell receptor beta chains were all read from a single sample in a study of T cell responses to AZD1222 COVID-19 vaccine. TCRdb's copy holds only in-frame clones and misses some; the assay was immunoSEQ multiplex PCR. The sample consists of about 160,000 clones, about nine tenths of them appearing once. Source: peripheral blood, taken on day 0 of AZD1222 vaccination. The source of these receptors is an adult in good health.

The chain couples TRBV7-9 to TRBJ2-1; possibly TRBD2 for D (5 bases). CDR3 size: 17 residues. V gave up 5 bases and J gave up 6 bases, with 23 bases separating them. CDR1 and CDR2 from the germline V gene are SEHNR and FQNEAQ (reference sequence). CDR3 region: CASSLPGWRRLGNEQFF. The CDR3 nucleotides are TGTGCCAGCAGCCTACCGGGGTGGAGACGGTTGGGCAATGAGCAGTTCTTC.

The chain uses TRBV7-9 and TRBJ1-5; TRBD1 is a possible D gene (6 bases). The germline V gene encodes CDR1 SEHNR and CDR2 FQNEAQ (reference sequence). There are 15 residues in the CDR3. V was cut by 4 bases and J by 6 bases, with 16 bases left in between. This CDR3 reads CASSSSSQGRQPQHF. In nucleotides, the CDR3 is TGTGCCAGCAGCTCCTCCAGCCAGGGGCGTCAGCCCCAGCATTTT. The full variable domain, completed using reference TRBV7-9 and TRBJ1-5, is DTGVSQNPRHKITKRGQNVTFRCDPISEHNRLYWYRQTLGQGPEFLTYFQNEAQLEKSRLLSDRFSAERPKGSFSTLEIQRTEQGDSAMYLCASSSSSQGRQPQHFGDGTRLSIL.

The rearrangement uses TRBV5-1 and TRBJ1-6; 9 bases map to TRBD1. V lost 4 bases and J lost 0; bases outside the gene matches: 8. Looked up from germline, CDR1 is SGHRS and CDR2 is YFSETQ. The CDR3 spans 18 residues. CDR3: CASSPGTGSSSYNSPLHF. CDR3 in DNA: TGCGCCAGCAGCCCCGGGACAGGGTCTAGCTCCTATAATTCACCCCTCCACTTT.

The chain is built from TRBV7-8 and TRBJ2-7; 8 bases fit TRBD2. CDR3 length: 15 residues. J was trimmed by 5 bases and V by 1 base; bases with no gene match: 7. Germline V gives CDR1 SGHVS, CDR2 FQNEAQ. CDR3 nucleotides: TGTGCCAGCAGCTTAGGGACTAGCTTGTCCCACGAGCAGTACTTC. This sequence encodes CASSLGTSLSHEQYF.

This chain links TRBV6-2 or TRBV6-3 with TRBJ2-5, with TRBD2 matching over 9 bases. Losses at the gene ends were 0 bases for V and 4 bases for J; bases not matched to a gene: 12. Germline V gene sequence: CDR1 MNHEY, CDR2 SVGEGT. The CDR3 sequence is 18 residues long. The DNA for the CDR3 is TGTGCCAGCAGTTACTCGCGTCTAGCGGGGCTCTGGGGAGAGACCCAGTACTTC. It yields the protein CASSYSRLAGLWGETQYF.

V and J are TRBV11-2 and TRBJ2-5; D possibly corresponds to TRBD2 (6 bases). V lost 0 bases to trimming and J lost 2 bases, with 7 bases between them. This CDR3 region has 14 residues. Germline V lookup: CDR1 SGHAT, CDR2 FQNNGV. The CDR3 DNA follows: TGTGCCAGCAGCTTAGATCGGGGGCAAGAGACCCAGTACTTC. It is translated as CASSLDRGQETQYF.

The J gene is TRBJ2-5, the V gene TRBV5-5; a weak D match, TRBD1 (6 bases). V lost 2 bases and J lost 5, with 16 bases in between. The CDR3 is 15 amino acids. Germline V CDR1 and CDR2: SGHKS, YYEKEE (reference sequence). DNA of the CDR3: TGTGCCAGCAGCTTCGAGACAGGACTTTGGGAGACCCAGTACTTC. Amino acids: CASSFETGLWETQYF. The full variable domain, in which reference TRBV5-5 and TRBJ2-5 provide the parts outside the CDR3, is DAGVTQSPTHLIKTRGQQVTLRCSPISGHKSVSWYQQVLGQGPQFIFQYYEKEERGRGNFPDRFSARQFPNYSSELNVNALLLGDSALYLCASSFETGLWETQYFGPGTRLLVL.

The CDR3 spells CASSQLDPGSCITEAFF. In nucleotides, the CDR3 is TGTGCCAGCAGCCAGCTGGATCCAGGGAGTTGTATCACTGAAGCTTTCTTT. J is TRBJ1-1 and V is TRBV12-1. TRBV12-1 is labeled a pseudogene. The CDR3 runs 17 residues.

Details on this clone: The sample carries other DNA sequences with the same CDR3. The J gene is TRBJ1-5, the V gene TRBV12-3 or TRBV12-4, with D tentatively TRBD1 (5 bases). The CDR3 length is 13 residues. V shed 3 bases and J shed 6 bases, with 9 bases lying between them. CDR3 sequence: CASSFGGGQPQHF. For the CDR3, the DNA is TGTGCCAGCAGTTTCGGGGGTGGTCAGCCCCAGCATTTT.

J is TRBJ1-4 and V is TRBV30; D uncertain. With 0 bases removed from V and 3 bases from J, the gap between germline ends came to 8 bases. Germline CDR1 GTSNPN, CDR2 SVGIG (reference sequence). There are 14 residues in the CDR3. The CDR3 is CAWSVREPNEKLFF. Here the CDR3 DNA reads TGTGCCTGGAGTGTCCGGGAACCTAATGAAAAACTGTTTTTT. The whole variable domain, remainder taken from reference TRBV30 and TRBJ1-4, is SQTIHQWPATLVQPVGSPLSLECTVEGTSNPNLYWYRQAAGRGLQLLFYSVGIGQISSEVPQNLSASRPQDRQFILSSKKLLLSDSGFYLCAWSVREPNEKLFFGSGTQLSVL.

The genes are TRBV9 and TRBJ2-3, with no clear D. In germline, CDR1 is SGDLS, CDR2 YYNGEE. CDR3 length: 16 residues. V lost 0 bases and J 5 bases, leaving 16 bases between the germline ends. The CDR3 DNA reads TGTGCCAGCAGCGTAGCTACGGGCTCCTTCTTAGATACGCAGTATTTT. It codes for CASSVATGSFLDTQYF.

The V gene is TRBV10-2, the J gene TRBJ1-5, with D hard to call. The germline V gene encodes CDR1 WSHSY and CDR2 SAAADI. Trimming removed 2 bases at V and 15 bases at J, with 26 bases between. The CDR3 is made up of 16 amino acids. The CDR3 DNA reads as TGCGCCAGCAGTGAGCTATCAGGCAACGGGTATGTATCGTGGCATTTT. Protein: CASSELSGNGYVSWHF.

The rearrangement joins TRBV5-1 to TRBJ2-1, with 13 nucleotides matching TRBD2. The germline V gene encodes CDR1 SGHRS and CDR2 YFSETQ. This CDR3 is 15 amino acids long. Germline trimming cut 4 bases from V and 6 bases from J; bases unmatched to any gene: 4. CDR3 loop: CASSDGTSGTNEQFF. The CDR3 DNA reads TGCGCCAGCAGCGACGGGACTAGCGGGACCAATGAGCAGTTCTTC.

V gene TRBV5-1 combines with J gene TRBJ1-2; D call uncertain. Germline V gives CDR1 SGHRS, CDR2 YFSETQ. The CDR3 length is 16 residues. Trimming shortened V by 4 bases and J by 4 bases, and 20 bases separated the two germline ends. The CDR3 DNA reads TGCGCCAGCAGCCCGCTTCCCTTCGGGGAAAGCTATGGCTACACCTTC. This codes for CASSPLPFGESYGYTF.

The rearrangement links TRBV29-1 to TRBJ2-7; possibly TRBD2 for D (5 bases). There are 13 residues in the CDR3. Trimming shortened V by 4 bases and J by 0 bases, and 10 bases separated the two germline ends. Germline assignment: CDR1 SQVTM and CDR2 ANQGSEA. Here the CDR3 reads CSVVPRDSYEQYF. In DNA, the CDR3 is TGCAGCGTTGTTCCCCGGGACTCCTACGAGCAGTACTTC.

The chain has TRBV6-6 and TRBJ1-4; D remains ambiguous. Trimming removed 3 bases at V and 3 bases at J, with 14 bases between. CDR3 length: 16 residues. Germline CDR1 is MNHNY and CDR2 is SVGAGI (reference sequence). CDR3 in DNA: TGTGCCAGCAGTTATCTGAGAGTTCGGGCTAATGAAAAACTGTTTTTT. This translates into CASSYLRVRANEKLFF.

The chain is built from TRBV6-1 and TRBJ1-1; D is uncertain. This CDR3 comprises 16 residues. Germline V lookup: CDR1 MNHNS, CDR2 SASEGT. The V end was cut by 2 bases, the J end by 7 bases, with 20 bases between. CDR3 DNA: TGTGCCAGCAGTGAATCGGTGTGGCTACAGACCTTTGAAGCTTTCTTT. Its protein product is CASSESVWLQTFEAFF.

The chain has TRBV5-6 and TRBJ1-5; D remains unclear. CDR1 and CDR2 (germline): SGHDT, YYEEEE. The CDR3 covers 12 residues. Deletions cut 1 base from V and 7 bases from J, with 6 bases between. The CDR3 DNA reads as TGTGCCAGCAGCTTGTCGGGACAGCCCCAGCATTTT. Its protein is CASSLSGQPQHF.

This clone was counted once. V is TRBV5-3 and J is TRBJ2-7; 9 positions agree with TRBD1. TRBV5-3 falls under the ORF class, with uncertain function. V gave up 4 bases and J gave up 1 base; unmatched junction bases: 9. This CDR3 is 16 amino acids long. CDR3 sequence: CARSKSPGQGSYEQYF. Written as DNA, the CDR3 is TGTGCCAGAAGCAAATCGCCGGGACAGGGATCCTACGAGCAGTACTTC.

This clone was seen a single time. The V gene is TRBV25-1, the J gene TRBJ1-1; 7 bases align to TRBD1. In germline, CDR1 is MGHDK, CDR2 SYGVNS. The CDR3 sequence is 14 residues long. After removal of 6 bases from V and 2 bases from J, the junction contained 6 bases not matched to a gene. DNA of the CDR3: TGTGCCAGCAGGGGGTTAGGGGGCAACACTGAAGCTTTCTTT. Translation: CASRGLGGNTEAFF. The whole variable domain, filled in from reference TRBV25-1 and TRBJ1-1, reads EADIYQTPRYLVIGTGKKITLECSQTMGHDKMYWYQQDPGMELHLIHYSYGVNSTEKGDLSSESTVSRIRTEHFPLTLESARPSHTSQYLCASRGLGGNTEAFFGQGTRLTVV.

The sample holds one count of this clone. This chain uses TRBV5-1 with TRBJ1-2, with D maybe TRBD1 (6 bases). This CDR3 has 17 residues. Per the germline V gene, CDR1 is SGHRS and CDR2 is YFSETQ. Trimming took 0 bases from V and 4 from J, leaving 19 bases between them. CDR3 coding DNA: TGCGCCAGCAGCTTGGCGGCCGGGGGGGCGCAGAGCTATGGCTACACCTTC. As protein: CASSLAAGGAQSYGYTF.

The chain combines TRBV4-1 with TRBJ2-3, with 9 bases aligning to TRBD2. The junction had 9 bases not matched to a gene; V was cut back by 1 base and J by 7 bases. The germline CDR1 and CDR2 sequences are MGHRA and YSYEKL. The CDR3 extends over 16 amino acids. CDR3 sequence (DNA): TGCGCCAGCAGCCAAGTTGCGGCGGGGGGGATCAATACGCAGTATTTT. It is translated as CASSQVAAGGINTQYF.

The chain recombines TRBV10-1 with TRBJ2-3; D ambiguous. There are 12 residues in the CDR3. V was cut by 6 bases and J by 2 bases, with 6 bases left in between. Germline V gene sequence: CDR1 WNHNN, CDR2 SYGVQD (reference sequence). The CDR3 loop is CASSGSTDTQYF. As DNA, the CDR3 is TGCGCCAGCAGCGGATCCACAGATACGCAGTATTTT.

This rearrangement joins TRBV6-4 to TRBJ1-6; D is unresolved. The CDR3 spans 12 residues. The germline gives CDR1 MRHNA, CDR2 SNTAGT. Trimming shortened V by 2 bases and J by 10 bases, and 6 bases separated the two germline ends. The CDR3 DNA reads as TGTGCCAGCAGTGACGCAGGATCACCCCTCCACTTT. Encoded protein: CASSDAGSPLHF.

This sequence joins TRBV14 and TRBJ2-2; 7 nucleotides match TRBD1. Germline V gives CDR1 SGHDN, CDR2 FVKESK. The J segment lost 4 bases and the V segment lost 5 bases, leaving 7 bases of the junction unmatched. There are 15 residues in the CDR3. This CDR3 reads CASSKRGLGTGELFF. CDR3 nucleotide sequence: TGTGCCAGCAGCAAGAGGGGGCTCGGCACCGGGGAGCTGTTTTTT.

This clone is a singleton in its sample. The CDR3 spells CASSPYIRGLSYGYTF. DNA of the CDR3: TGCGCCAGCAGCCCTTATATCAGGGGACTCTCCTATGGCTACACCTTC. The chain carries TRBV5-1 and TRBJ1-2; a weak D match, TRBD1 (6 bases). Trimming stripped 4 bases from V and 4 bases from J, with 20 bases between. Germline CDR1 reads SGHRS; CDR2 reads YFSETQ. The CDR3 is 16 residues long.

J is TRBJ1-1 and V is TRBV5-4; D might be TRBD1 (5 bases). Trimming pared 4 bases from V and 5 bases from J, leaving 15 bases between. This CDR3 contains 14 residues. CDR1 and CDR2 from the germline V gene are SGHNT and YYREEE (reference sequence). CDR3 sequence: CASSAAGVLTEAFF. Written as DNA, the CDR3 is TGTGCCAGCAGCGCCGCGGGGGTACTAACTGAAGCTTTCTTT.

This chain joins TRBV5-6 and TRBJ1-2; the D is unclear. Per the germline V gene, CDR1 is SGHDT and CDR2 is YYEEEE. The CDR3 covers 13 residues. With 2 bases removed from V and 8 bases from J, the gap between germline ends came to 13 bases. The CDR3 sequence: CASSLGGRGGYTF. DNA of the CDR3: TGTGCCAGCAGCTTAGGAGGGAGAGGGGGCTACACCTTC.